The 14 T cell receptor beta chains given below trace back to one sample, sequenced in a study of spatial heterogeneity in lung cancer. TCRdb re-derived calls from the 5' RACE reads in MiXCR, one entry per CDR3 protein. The data show more than 6,500 distinct CDR3 sequences, with less than 5% seen just once and around a quarter held by the top ten. Described time point: sample taken at primary tumor resection. Sequencing was performed on whole RNA extracted from tumor and nontumor lung tissue, or from frozen PBMC, and the material was left unsorted. Specimen: normal lung tissue next to the tumor, collected at surgery. The receptors stem from a female donor with early-stage non-small cell lung cancer.

This clonotype was seen at least ten times. The library was prepared for alpha chains; this beta chain is a stray read, so its frequency means little. The V and J genes are TRBV20-1 and TRBJ2-2; D unclear. The CDR3 sequence is 13 residues long. V lost 1 base and J lost 6, with 9 bases in between. Germline assignment: CDR1 DFQATT and CDR2 SNEGSKA (reference sequence). CDR3 coding DNA: TGCAGTGCTAGAGTAGGTGCTCCCGGGGAGCTGTTTTTT. Translated, it gives CSARVGAPGELFF.

Judged by abundance, this clonotype is medium-sized. Because the library targeted alpha chains, this beta chain is an off-target read whose size means little. The CDR3: CSVENRKGTSSGYEQYF. DNA of the CDR3: TGCAGCGTTGAAAACCGGAAAGGGACATCCTCGGGTTACGAGCAGTACTTC. V is TRBV29-1 and J is TRBJ2-7; possible D gene TRBD1, 6 bases. Germline V lookup: CDR1 SQVTM, CDR2 ANQGSEA. The CDR3 runs 17 residues. The V and J ends lost 2 bases and 4 bases respectively, with 24 bases between them.

This clonotype was counted many times. Within a library made for alpha chains, this beta chain is off target, and its count is uninformative. The chain employs TRBV20-1 and TRBJ2-7; 8 bases map to TRBD2. Germline-derived CDR1 and CDR2 are DFQATT and SNEGSKA (reference sequence). Trimming cost V 6 bases and J 7 bases; bases outside gene matches: 8. The CDR3 covers 12 residues. The CDR3 loop reads CSAPGTREEQYF. The CDR3, as DNA: TGCAGTGCCCCCGGGACTAGGGAGGAGCAGTACTTC.

In its sample, this clonotype was seen many times. The library was designed around alpha chains, so this beta chain is a stray read whose abundance carries little weight. As DNA, the CDR3 is TGTGCCAGCAGCCTAACGACAGGGCCCGAGCAGTACTTC. Translated: CASSLTTGPEQYF. J is TRBJ2-7 and V is TRBV7-9; 7 bases align to TRBD1. In germline, CDR1 is SEHNR, CDR2 FQNEAQ (reference sequence). The CDR3 totals 13 residues. V was pared by 5 bases and J by 6 bases, with 7 bases of the junction left unmatched.

Within the sample, this clonotype is medium-sized. As an off-target read in a library built for alpha chains, this beta chain has a frequency of little significance. The chain links TRBV12-3 or TRBV12-4 to TRBJ2-3; 7 bases match TRBD2. Germline trimming cut 6 bases from V and 2 bases from J; bases unmatched to any gene: 11. The CDR3 sequence is 16 residues long. The CDR3 is CASSSWAGTNTDTQYF. CDR3 bases: TGTGCCAGCAGCTCTTGGGCGGGGACTAACACAGATACGCAGTATTTT.

Ten or more counts support this clonotype. In a library made to pick up alpha chains, this beta chain is a stray read with a size that means little. The chain links TRBV20-1 to TRBJ1-5, with 10 positions matching TRBD1. V lost 3 bases, J lost 2 bases, and 4 bases stayed unmatched. The CDR3 contains 15 residues. Germline CDR1 and CDR2: DFQATT and SNEGSKA (reference sequence). In DNA, the CDR3 is TGCAGTGCTAGTTCCGGGACAGGGGGCAATCAGCCCCAGCATTTT. Encoded protein: CSASSGTGGNQPQHF.

At least ten counts were recorded for this clonotype. The library was built for alpha chains, so this beta chain is an off-target read and its size means little. The chain is built from TRBV5-4 and TRBJ2-5; D is perhaps TRBD1 or TRBD2 (5 bases each). CDR1 and CDR2 from the germline V gene are SGHNT and YYREEE (reference sequence). Trimming shortened V by 5 bases and J by 4 bases, and 18 bases separated the two germline ends. This CDR3 is 15 amino acids long. This CDR3 reads CASRVRGKGAETQYF. Here the CDR3 DNA reads TGTGCCAGCAGGGTCCGGGGAAAAGGGGCAGAGACCCAGTACTTC. Filled out from reference TRBV5-4 and TRBJ2-5, the complete variable domain reads ETGVTQSPTHLIKTRGQQVTLRCSSQSGHNTVSWYQQALGQGPQFIFQYYREEENGRGNFPPRFSGLQFPNYSSELNVNALELDDSALYLCASRVRGKGAETQYFGPGTRLLVL.

By share of the sample, this clonotype is medium-sized. Because this beta chain is a stray read in a library intended to capture alpha chains, its abundance should not be given much weight. The J gene is TRBJ2-2, the V gene TRBV27; 9 bases fit TRBD1. Germline CDR1 is MNHEY and CDR2 is SMNVEV (reference sequence). The CDR3 has 16 amino acids. J was trimmed by 6 bases and V by 3 bases; bases with no gene match: 8. The CDR3 DNA reads as TGTGCCAGCAGTTTCCGGGACAGGGTTGGCGCCGGGGAGCTGTTTTTT. It specifies CASSFRDRVGAGELFF.

This clonotype was seen many times. This beta chain slipped into a library made for alpha chains as a stray read, so its size is not meaningful. The V and J genes are TRBV20-1 and TRBJ2-3; 8 nucleotides align to TRBD2. Trimming took 2 bases from V and 0 from J; bases not matched to a gene: 7. Germline V gene data show CDR1 as DFQATT and CDR2 as SNEGSKA (reference sequence). The CDR3 loop spans 16 amino acids. In nucleotides, the CDR3 is TGCAGTGCTAGACCACTAGCGGAATCTAGCACAGATACGCAGTATTTT. Its protein product is CSARPLAESSTDTQYF.

This clonotype is medium-sized (0.01 to 0.1%). With the library built for alpha chains, this beta chain is off target and its frequency is not meaningful. The chain couples TRBV6-2 or TRBV6-3 to TRBJ1-5; D gene unclear. CDR3 length equals 16 residues. Germline V gene sequence: CDR1 MNHEY, CDR2 SVGEGT. V was pared by 5 bases and J by 0 bases, with 14 bases between. The CDR3 DNA sequence: TGTGCCAGCAGTCTGGGTCCACCAAATAGCAATCAGCCCCAGCATTTT. Translation: CASSLGPPNSNQPQHF.

Sample share makes this clonotype medium-sized. For a library built for alpha chains, this beta chain is a stray read; little rests on its size. V usage is TRBV28 and J usage is TRBJ1-2; possibly TRBD1 for D (6 bases). Trimming left V 6 bases short and J 4 bases short, with 18 bases between. The CDR3 loop spans 15 amino acids. Germline assignment: CDR1 MDHEN and CDR2 SYDVKM. CDR3 loop: CASSSGAGNSYGYTF. CDR3 sequence (DNA): TGTGCCAGCAGCTCGGGGGCAGGGAACAGCTATGGCTACACCTTC.

This clonotype is labeled medium-sized (0.01 to 0.1%). This beta chain slipped into a library made for alpha chains as a stray read, so its size is not meaningful. This sequence joins TRBV7-2 and TRBJ1-1, with D possibly TRBD1 on 6 matching bases. The CDR3 is 11 residues long. Trimming pared 4 bases from V and 6 bases from J, leaving 6 bases between. The germline gives CDR1 SGHTA, CDR2 FQGNSA. CDR3 nucleotide sequence: TGTGCCAGCAGCTACAGGGCTGAAGCTTTCTTT. Translating it yields CASSYRAEAFF.

In its sample, this clonotype was seen many times. The size of this beta chain means little, since it is a stray read in a library made for alpha chains. The V gene is TRBV6-1, the J gene TRBJ2-2, with TRBD2 as a possible D gene (6 bases). Trimming shortened V by 7 bases and J by 4 bases, and 13 bases separated the two germline ends. The germline CDR1 and CDR2 sequences are MNHNS and SASEGT. This CDR3 has 14 amino acids. This CDR3 reads CASTYGGFTGELFF. CDR3 coding DNA: TGTGCCAGCACCTATGGAGGGTTCACCGGGGAGCTGTTTTTT.

In its sample, this clonotype was seen many times. This may arise from a read error, as a much more abundant clone is one base away. As an off-target read in a library built for alpha chains, this beta chain has a frequency of little significance. V usage is TRBV2 and J usage is TRBJ1-4, with D hard to call. The CDR3 covers 13 residues. Germline CDR1 is SNHLY and CDR2 is FYNNEI. CDR3: CASSGQDGEKPFF. DNA for the CDR3: TGTGCCAGCAGTGGCCAGGACGGTGAAAAACCGTTTTTT. The whole variable domain, remainder taken from reference TRBV2 and TRBJ1-4, is EPEVTQTPSHQVTQMGQEVILRCVPISNHLYFYWYRQILGQKVEFLVSFYNNEISEKSEIFDDQFSVERPDGSNFTLKIRSTKLEDSAMYFCASSGQDGEKPFFGSGTQLSVL.